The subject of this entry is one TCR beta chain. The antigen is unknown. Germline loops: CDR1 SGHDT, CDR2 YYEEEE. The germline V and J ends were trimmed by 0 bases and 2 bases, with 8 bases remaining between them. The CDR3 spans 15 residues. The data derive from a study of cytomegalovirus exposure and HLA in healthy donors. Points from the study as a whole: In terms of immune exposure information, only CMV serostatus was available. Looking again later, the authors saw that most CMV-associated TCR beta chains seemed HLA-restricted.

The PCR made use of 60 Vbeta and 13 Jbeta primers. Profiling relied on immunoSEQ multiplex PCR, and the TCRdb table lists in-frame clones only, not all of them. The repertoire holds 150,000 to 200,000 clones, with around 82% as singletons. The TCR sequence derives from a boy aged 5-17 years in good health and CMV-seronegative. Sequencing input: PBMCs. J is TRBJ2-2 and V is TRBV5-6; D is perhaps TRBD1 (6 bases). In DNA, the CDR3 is TGTGCCAGCAGCTTGGCAGGGGAAAACACCGGGGAGCTGTTTTTT. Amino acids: CASSLAGENTGELFF.